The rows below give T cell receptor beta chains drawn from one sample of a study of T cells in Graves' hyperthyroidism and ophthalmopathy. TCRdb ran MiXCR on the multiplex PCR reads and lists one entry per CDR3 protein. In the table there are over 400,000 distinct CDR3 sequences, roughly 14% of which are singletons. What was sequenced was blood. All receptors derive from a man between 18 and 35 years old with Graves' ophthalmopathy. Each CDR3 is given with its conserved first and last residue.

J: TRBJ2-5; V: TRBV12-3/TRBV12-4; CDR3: CASSRAGTSGDPGQETQYF
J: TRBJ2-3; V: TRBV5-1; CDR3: CASSLGGRGGRSTDTQYF
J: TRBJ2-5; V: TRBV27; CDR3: CASSRWDRGETQYF
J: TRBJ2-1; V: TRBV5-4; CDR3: CASNLEQGAGPNEQFF
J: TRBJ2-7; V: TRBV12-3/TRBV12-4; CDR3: CASSLTGGGVYEQYF
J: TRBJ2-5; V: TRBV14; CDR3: CASSQRTGGAGTQYF
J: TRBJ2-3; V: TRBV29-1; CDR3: CSVRLAASTDTQYF
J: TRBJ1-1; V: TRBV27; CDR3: CASSARTGWTTEAFF
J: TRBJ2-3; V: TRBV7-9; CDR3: CASSPPRAGGPTDTQYF
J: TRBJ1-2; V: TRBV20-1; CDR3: CSARWGQGTGYTF
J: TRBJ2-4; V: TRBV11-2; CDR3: CASSLGDRQGWTKNIQYF